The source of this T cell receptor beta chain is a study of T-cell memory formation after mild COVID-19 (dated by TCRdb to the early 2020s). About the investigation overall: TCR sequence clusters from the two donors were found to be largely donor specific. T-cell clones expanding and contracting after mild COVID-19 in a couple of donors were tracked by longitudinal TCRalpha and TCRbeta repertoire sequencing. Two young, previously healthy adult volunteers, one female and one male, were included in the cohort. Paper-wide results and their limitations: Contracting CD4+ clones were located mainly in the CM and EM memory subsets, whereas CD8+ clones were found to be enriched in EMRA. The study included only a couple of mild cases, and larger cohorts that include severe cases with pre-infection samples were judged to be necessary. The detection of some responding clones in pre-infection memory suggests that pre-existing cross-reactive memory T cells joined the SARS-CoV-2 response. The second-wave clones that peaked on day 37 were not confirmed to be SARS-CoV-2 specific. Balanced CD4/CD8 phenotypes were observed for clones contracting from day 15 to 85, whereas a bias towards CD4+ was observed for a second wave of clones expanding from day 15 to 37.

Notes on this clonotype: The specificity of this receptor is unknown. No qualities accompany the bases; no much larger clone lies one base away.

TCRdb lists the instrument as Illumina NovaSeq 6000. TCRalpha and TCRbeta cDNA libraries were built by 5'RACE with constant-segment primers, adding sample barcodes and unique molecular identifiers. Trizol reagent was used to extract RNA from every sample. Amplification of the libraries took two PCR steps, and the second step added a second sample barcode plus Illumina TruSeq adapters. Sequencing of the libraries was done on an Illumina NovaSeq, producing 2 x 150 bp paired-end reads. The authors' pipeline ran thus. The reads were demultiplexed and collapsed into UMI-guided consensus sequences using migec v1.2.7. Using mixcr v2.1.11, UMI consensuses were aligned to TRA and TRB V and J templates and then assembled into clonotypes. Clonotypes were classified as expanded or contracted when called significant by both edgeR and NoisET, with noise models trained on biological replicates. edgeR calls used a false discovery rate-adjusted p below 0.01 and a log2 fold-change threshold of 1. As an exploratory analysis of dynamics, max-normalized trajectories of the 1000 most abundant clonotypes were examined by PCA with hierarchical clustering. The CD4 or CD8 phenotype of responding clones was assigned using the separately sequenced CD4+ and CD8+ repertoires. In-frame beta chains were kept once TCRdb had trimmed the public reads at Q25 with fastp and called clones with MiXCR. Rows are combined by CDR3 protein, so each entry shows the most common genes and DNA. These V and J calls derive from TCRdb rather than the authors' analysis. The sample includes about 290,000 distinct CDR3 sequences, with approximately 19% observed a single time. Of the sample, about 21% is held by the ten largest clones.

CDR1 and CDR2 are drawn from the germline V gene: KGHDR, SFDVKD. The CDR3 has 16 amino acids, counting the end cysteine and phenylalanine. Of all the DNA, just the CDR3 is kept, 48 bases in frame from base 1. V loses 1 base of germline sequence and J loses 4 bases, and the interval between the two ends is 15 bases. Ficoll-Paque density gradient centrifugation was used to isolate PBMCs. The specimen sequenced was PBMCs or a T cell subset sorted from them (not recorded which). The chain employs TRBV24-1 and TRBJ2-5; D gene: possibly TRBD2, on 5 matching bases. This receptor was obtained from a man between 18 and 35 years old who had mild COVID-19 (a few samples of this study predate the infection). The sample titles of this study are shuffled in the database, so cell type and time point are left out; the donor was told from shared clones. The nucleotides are TGTGCCACCAGTGATTTCGGTGACGGGAAAGGAGAGACCCAGTACTTC. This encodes CATSDFGDGKGETQYF.